This record covers a single TCR beta chain. This specimen belongs to a study of control samples from healthy donors and cancer patients. Libraries were prepared by immunoSEQ multiplex PCR; TCRdb keeps only in-frame clonotypes and omits some of them. This table has about 160,000 clones, 80% to 95% appearing once. Germline loops: CDR1 LNHDA, CDR2 SQIVND (reference sequence). The CDR3 has 14 amino acids. The V end was cut by 5 bases, the J end by 4 bases, with 14 bases between. The specimen was blood. This TCR was sampled from a woman in her twenties or thirties in good health. The V gene is TRBV19, the J gene TRBJ1-2; possible D gene TRBD1, 5 bases. The CDR3 region is CASSFQGALYGYTF. Written as DNA, the CDR3 is TGTGCCAGTAGTTTCCAGGGAGCTCTCTATGGCTACACCTTC. The variable domain in full, with the rest retrieved from reference TRBV19 and TRBJ1-2, is DGGITQSPKYLFRKEGQNVTLSCEQNLNHDAMYWYRQDPGQGLRLIYYSQIVNDFQKGDIAEGYSVSREKKESFPLTVTSAQKNPTAFYLCASSFQGALYGYTFGSGTRLTVV.